Below are 26 T cell receptor beta chains sequenced from a single sample in a study of T cell responses to AZD1222 COVID-19 vaccine. Profiled with immunoSEQ multiplex PCR; TCRdb holds only in-frame clones, not every one. The sample holds about 130,000 clones; just over 85% are singletons and the top ten take around 20%. The source material was peripheral blood, sampled on day 0 of MenACWY control vaccination. The receptors shown here come from an adult in good health.

This rearrangement joins TRBV3-1 (or the pseudogene TRBV3-2) to TRBJ2-5, with TRBD1 matching 8 bases. CDR1 and CDR2 from the germline V gene are LGHDT and YNNKEL (reference sequence). The CDR3 is 15 amino acids. Trimming cost V 1 base and J 5 bases; bases outside gene matches: 6. This CDR3 is CASSQVRTGTETQYF. CDR3 in DNA: TGTGCCAGCAGCCAAGTAAGGACAGGGACGGAGACCCAGTACTTC.

The V and J genes are TRBV5-4 and TRBJ1-3, with D unclear. The CDR3 loop spans 13 amino acids. The V end lost 4 bases, the J end lost 6 bases, and 11 bases lay between the germline ends. The V gene's germline CDR1 is SGHNT and CDR2 YYREEE (reference sequence). The CDR3 DNA reads TGTGCCAGCAGCCCAGCCCCACAAAACACCATATATTTT. Translation gives CASSPAPQNTIYF.

This chain uses TRBV5-1 with TRBJ2-7; D not certain. This CDR3 has 14 residues. The germline CDR1 and CDR2 sequences are SGHRS and YFSETQ. Trimming left V 4 bases short and J 3 bases short, with 14 bases between. The CDR3 protein is CASSLVAWDYEQYF. The DNA for the CDR3 is TGCGCCAGCAGCCTCGTTGCGTGGGACTACGAGCAGTACTTC.

The rearrangement joins TRBV19 to TRBJ1-5, with TRBD1 as a possible D gene (6 bases). CDR3 size: 17 residues. V lost 7 bases and J 5 bases, leaving 24 bases between the germline ends. Germline V gene data show CDR1 as LNHDA and CDR2 as SQIVND (reference sequence). CDR3 residues: CASILSSGHPGYQPQHF. Here the CDR3 DNA reads TGTGCCAGTATTTTATCTTCGGGACACCCGGGGTATCAGCCCCAGCATTTT.

The rearrangement uses TRBV5-1 and TRBJ2-7; 14 nucleotides match TRBD2. With 5 bases clipped from V and 6 bases from J, the junction kept 13 bases outside the gene matches. The CDR3 is made up of 17 amino acids. Germline V gene lookup returns CDR1 SGHRS and CDR2 YFSETQ. The CDR3 nucleotides read TGCGCCAGCAGAATCAACGCCGGGACTAGCGGGAGTGGCGAGCAGTACTTC. The encoded protein is CASRINAGTSGSGEQYF.

This chain connects TRBV5-4 to TRBJ1-6; D remains ambiguous. There are 15 residues in the CDR3. Deletions cut 1 base from V and 9 bases from J, with 14 bases between. Germline CDR1 and CDR2: SGHNT and YYREEE (reference sequence). The CDR3 sequence is CASSLREGWSSPLHF. CDR3 bases: TGTGCCAGCAGCTTGCGGGAGGGATGGAGTTCACCCCTCCACTTT.

The chain joins TRBV5-1 to TRBJ1-6; no firm D call. Trimming removed 4 bases at V and 0 bases at J, with 8 bases between. The CDR3 sequence is 15 residues long. Germline V gene sequence: CDR1 SGHRS, CDR2 YFSETQ. CDR3 DNA: TGCGCCAGCAGCCGCGAAAGCTCCTATAATTCACCCCTCCACTTT. Translated: CASSRESSYNSPLHF. The variable domain in full, with the rest retrieved from reference TRBV5-1 and TRBJ1-6, is KAGVTQTPRYLIKTRGQQVTLSCSPISGHRSVSWYQQTPGQGLQFLFEYFSETQRNKGNFPGRFSGRQFSNSRSEMNVSTLELGDSALYLCASSRESSYNSPLHFGNGTRLTVT.

The rearrangement uses TRBV2 and TRBJ1-5, with 7 bases lining up with TRBD1. The J segment lost 0 bases and the V segment lost 6 bases, leaving 5 bases of the junction unmatched. Germline V gives CDR1 SNHLY, CDR2 FYNNEI. The CDR3 totals 15 residues. CDR3 sequence: CASRLQGYSNQPQHF. CDR3 nucleotide sequence: TGTGCCAGCAGACTACAGGGGTATAGCAATCAGCCCCAGCATTTT.

The chain combines TRBV6-2 or TRBV6-3 with TRBJ2-1, with 9 bases aligning to TRBD2. Trimming at V came to 5 bases and at J to 5 bases, leaving 7 bases not matched to a gene. The CDR3 loop spans 15 amino acids. Germline V gene sequence: CDR1 MNHEY, CDR2 SVGEGT. The CDR3 nucleotides are TGTGCCAGCAGTATTAGCGGGAGCTGGCACAATGAGCAGTTCTTC. It is translated as CASSISGSWHNEQFF.

The gene calls are TRBV6-5 and TRBJ1-2; D call uncertain. CDR1 MNHEY and CDR2 SVGAGI come from the germline V gene. The length of the CDR3 is 13 residues. Trimming took off 8 bases at V and 4 bases at J, with 14 bases between the two ends. The CDR3 DNA sequence: TGTGCCAGCCTCTACTCAACACGCTATGGCTACACCTTC. This encodes CASLYSTRYGYTF.

The gene calls are TRBV5-4 and TRBJ1-3; D is perhaps TRBD1 (6 bases). This CDR3 comprises 15 residues. Germline V gene lookup returns CDR1 SGHNT and CDR2 YYREEE (reference sequence). Trimming removed 0 bases at V and 4 bases at J, with 11 bases between. This CDR3 reads CASSLGGQRGNTIYF. The CDR3 DNA is TGTGCCAGCAGCTTGGGAGGACAGCGCGGAAACACCATATATTTT.

The chain recombines TRBV24-1 with TRBJ2-3; TRBD2 matches 12 bases. The V and J ends lost 4 bases and 2 bases, in that order; junction bases with no gene match: 6. Germline V gene data show CDR1 as KGHDR and CDR2 as SFDVKD. This CDR3 is 17 amino acids long. The CDR3 DNA is TGTGCCACCAGTGAGTCAACTAGCGGGAGGTTCACAGATACGCAGTATTTT. The encoded protein is CATSESTSGRFTDTQYF.

The chain is built from TRBV28 and TRBJ2-7; D ambiguous. The CDR3 loop spans 14 amino acids. Germline loops: CDR1 MDHEN, CDR2 SYDVKM. V lost 2 bases, J lost 0 bases, and 8 bases lay in between. The CDR3 DNA sequence: TGTGCCAGCAGTTTAGGCACGGCCTCCTACGAGCAGTACTTC. Its protein is CASSLGTASYEQYF.

This clone was seen a single time. The chain is built from TRBV11-2 and TRBJ1-1, with D possibly TRBD1 on 6 matching bases. Trimming cost V 5 bases and J 2 bases, with 12 bases left between them. The V gene's germline CDR1 is SGHAT and CDR2 FQNNGV. The CDR3 is 14 residues long. CDR3 sequence: CASSTTRGNTEAFF. The CDR3 DNA reads TGTGCCAGCAGCACTACCAGGGGTAACACTGAAGCTTTCTTT.

DNA for the CDR3: TGTGCCAGCAGCGCCAGACTAGCGGGAATGACCTACGAGCAGTACTTC. The encoded protein is CASSARLAGMTYEQYF. The rearrangement joins TRBV7-2 to TRBJ2-7, with 11 bases matching TRBD2. Germline trimming cut 5 bases from V and 2 bases from J; bases unmatched to any gene: 8. The germline gives CDR1 SGHTA, CDR2 FQGNSA. The CDR3 is 16 amino acids.

The chain joins TRBV11-2 to TRBJ1-2; D uncertain. V lost 4 bases, J lost 4 bases, and 16 bases lay in between. The CDR3 consists of 15 residues. From germline, CDR1 is SGHAT and CDR2 FQNNGV. The DNA for the CDR3 is TGTGCCAGCAGCTCGCTTGAGGGTTGGGGCTATGGCTACACCTTC. It encodes CASSSLEGWGYGYTF.

The genes are TRBV28 and TRBJ1-4; a weak D match, TRBD1 (6 bases). Germline V gives CDR1 MDHEN, CDR2 SYDVKM. The CDR3 is 13 residues long. With 3 bases removed from V and 7 bases from J, the gap between germline ends came to 9 bases. The CDR3 region has the DNA TGTGCCAGCAGTTTGGGGGCGGGTGAAAAACTGTTTTTT. Amino acid sequence: CASSLGAGEKLFF.

The genes are TRBV2 and TRBJ2-1; D may be TRBD2 (5 bases). The CDR3 consists of 11 residues. Germline CDR1 reads SNHLY; CDR2 reads FYNNEI. The V end was cut by 6 bases, the J end by 14 bases, with 14 bases between. The CDR3 here is CASRLDLFKFF. CDR3 in DNA: TGTGCCAGCAGACTAGACCTTTTCAAGTTCTTC.

The V gene is TRBV7-2, the J gene TRBJ1-5; the match to TRBD1 covers 9 bases. The germline V gene encodes CDR1 SGHTA and CDR2 FQGNSA. The ends lost 5 bases at V and 6 bases at J; junction bases unmatched: 8. The CDR3 has 15 residues. The CDR3 coding sequence is TGTGCCAGCAGCCCCCGGACAGGGGTTGGTCAGCCCCAGCATTTT. Translating gives CASSPRTGVGQPQHF.

This clone was found a few times. The rearrangement joins TRBV5-4 to TRBJ1-6, with D possibly being TRBD1 (6 bases). The V and J ends lost 4 bases and 7 bases respectively, with 15 bases between them. The CDR3 has 15 amino acids. CDR1 and CDR2 (germline): SGHNT, YYREEE (reference sequence). The CDR3, as DNA: TGTGCCAGCAGCCTATCCGGGACACCGAATTCACCCCTCCACTTT. Amino acids: CASSLSGTPNSPLHF. Variable domain in full (rest from reference TRBV5-4 and TRBJ1-6): ETGVTQSPTHLIKTRGQQVTLRCSSQSGHNTVSWYQQALGQGPQFIFQYYREEENGRGNFPPRFSGLQFPNYSSELNVNALELDDSALYLCASSLSGTPNSPLHFGNGTRLTVT.

V and J are TRBV3-1 (or the pseudogene TRBV3-2) and TRBJ1-4; D uncertain. CDR3 size: 15 residues. Looked up from germline, CDR1 is LGHDT and CDR2 is YNNKEL (reference sequence). V was trimmed by 1 base and J by 14 bases, leaving 20 bases between them. CDR3: CASSQALGRERGLFF. CDR3 nucleotides: TGTGCCAGCAGCCAAGCCCTTGGTCGGGAAAGAGGGCTGTTTTTT.

Only one count was recorded for this clone. The V gene is TRBV5-3, the J gene TRBJ2-7; no clear D gene. TRBV5-3 is flagged as an ORF with uncertain function. This CDR3 region has 15 residues. With 10 bases removed from V and 2 bases from J, the gap between germline ends came to 22 bases. CDR3 DNA: TGTGCCCCCCACGGCCGCAGTTCTTCCCCCTACGAGCAGTACTTC. Amino acids: CAPHGRSSSPYEQYF.

The chain joins TRBV10-3 to TRBJ2-7; TRBD2 agrees at 7 bases. V dropped 3 bases and J dropped 3; count of bases not matched to a gene: 2. Germline lookup yields CDR1 ENHRY and CDR2 SYGVKD. CDR3 length: 13 residues. Here the CDR3 reads CAISDGGGYEQYF. The CDR3 DNA reads TGTGCCATCAGTGATGGGGGGGGCTACGAGCAGTACTTC.

The rearrangement joins TRBV5-1 to TRBJ2-7, with D tentatively TRBD1 (5 bases). V was trimmed by 4 bases and J by 3 bases, leaving 11 bases between them. In germline, CDR1 is SGHRS, CDR2 YFSETQ. The CDR3 runs 13 residues. The CDR3 DNA reads TGCGCCAGCAGCCCAATAGGGGTCTACGAGCAGTACTTC. It yields the protein CASSPIGVYEQYF.

The chain is built from TRBV9 and TRBJ2-2; 8 nucleotides match TRBD2. Germline-derived CDR1 and CDR2 are SGDLS and YYNGEE. This CDR3 is built from 16 residues. Trimming removed 2 bases from V and 3 bases from J; junction bases left unmatched: 6. CDR3 DNA sequence: TGTGCCAGCAGCGTCCCAGCGGGAGTCCACACCGGGGAGCTGTTTTTT. It is translated as CASSVPAGVHTGELFF.

The rearrangement joins TRBV5-1 to TRBJ1-1, with 8 bases lining up with TRBD1. Germline CDR1 reads SGHRS; CDR2 reads YFSETQ. V trimming: 0 bases; J trimming: 1 base; junction bases outside the gene matches: 2. The CDR3 has 15 amino acids. In DNA, the CDR3 is TGCGCCAGCAGCTTGGCTGGACAGGGGAACACTGAAGCTTTCTTT. Translating it yields CASSLAGQGNTEAFF. The full variable domain, completed using reference TRBV5-1 and TRBJ1-1, is KAGVTQTPRYLIKTRGQQVTLSCSPISGHRSVSWYQQTPGQGLQFLFEYFSETQRNKGNFPGRFSGRQFSNSRSEMNVSTLELGDSALYLCASSLAGQGNTEAFFGQGTRLTVV.